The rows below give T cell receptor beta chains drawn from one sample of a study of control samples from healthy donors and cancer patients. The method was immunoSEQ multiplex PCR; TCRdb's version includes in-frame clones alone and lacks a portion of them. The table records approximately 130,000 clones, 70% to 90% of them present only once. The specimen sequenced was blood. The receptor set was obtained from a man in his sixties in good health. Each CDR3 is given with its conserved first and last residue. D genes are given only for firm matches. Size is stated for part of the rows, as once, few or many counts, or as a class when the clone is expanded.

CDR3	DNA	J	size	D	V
CASRAGSETQYF	TGTGCCAGCAGGGCGGGGTCGGAGACCCAGTACTTC	TRBJ2-5	-	-	TRBV7-9
CASSQDLEGARDTQYF	TGTGCCAGCAGCCAAGATTTGGAGGGGGCGAGGGATACGCAGTATTTT	TRBJ2-3	once	-	TRBV3-1/TRBV3-2
CASSVETLTSGTPDTQYF	TGTGCCAGCAGCGTAGAGACCTTGACTAGCGGTACCCCAGATACGCAGTATTTT	TRBJ2-3	-	TRBD2	TRBV9
CASRDLAKNIQYF	TGCGCCAGCAGAGATCTAGCCAAAAACATTCAGTACTTC	TRBJ2-4	few	-	TRBV5-1
CASSLVGGNTEAFF	TGTGCCAGCAGCTTAGTGGGGGGGAACACTGAAGCTTTCTTT	TRBJ1-1	-	-	TRBV7-8
CASSLAITGELFF	TGTGCCAGCAGCTTGGCGATCACCGGGGAGCTGTTTTTT	TRBJ2-2	-	-	TRBV7-9
CASSEDRGRSATNEKLFF	TGTGCCAGCAGTGAAGACAGGGGGCGCTCGGCAACTAATGAAAAACTGTTTTTT	TRBJ1-4	-	TRBD1	TRBV6-1
CAISAQAKNTEAFF	TGTGCCATCAGTGCCCAGGCCAAGAACACTGAAGCTTTCTTT	TRBJ1-1	-	-	TRBV10-3
CASSPGGNYGYTF	TGTGCCAGCAGCCCTGGGGGTAACTATGGCTACACCTTC	TRBJ1-2	-	-	TRBV5-6
CASSLTSGGGPDTQYF	TGTGCCAGCAGCTTGACTAGCGGGGGGGGCCCAGATACGCAGTATTTT	TRBJ2-3	-	TRBD2	TRBV7-2
CASSLGGTRPAFF	TGTGCCAGCAGCTTAGGTGGCACCCGGCCTGCTTTCTTT	TRBJ1-1	-	-	TRBV7-9
CASTGGNSGANVLTF	TGTGCCAGCACAGGGGGCAACTCTGGGGCCAACGTCCTGACTTTC	TRBJ2-6	-	TRBD1	TRBV28
CASSFMREKAGANVLTF	TGTGCCAGCAGCTTTATGAGGGAAAAGGCTGGGGCCAACGTCCTGACTTTC	TRBJ2-6	-	-	TRBV13
CASKGPGTGSRKTQYF	TGTGCCAGCAAGGGCCCCGGGACAGGGAGTAGGAAGACCCAGTACTTC	TRBJ2-5	once	TRBD1	TRBV28
CASRSLRDRPYEQYF	TGTGCCAGCAGATCGCTCCGGGACAGACCCTACGAGCAGTACTTC	TRBJ2-7	few	TRBD1	TRBV6-6
CASSRGQGASYNEQFF	TGTGCCAGCAGCCGGGGACAGGGTGCCTCCTACAATGAGCAGTTCTTC	TRBJ2-1	-	TRBD1	TRBV7-3
CASSLRGTSFSYEQYF	TGTGCCAGCAGCTTACGCGGGACTAGCTTCTCCTACGAGCAGTACTTC	TRBJ2-7	-	TRBD2	TRBV7-2
CASSPKGLAGANNEQFF	TGCGCCAGCAGCCCCAAAGGACTAGCGGGGGCTAACAATGAGCAGTTCTTC	TRBJ2-1	-	TRBD2	TRBV4-1
CASSLRTQGLKGTDTQYF	TGCGCCAGCAGCTTACGGACACAGGGTTTGAAGGGCACAGATACGCAGTATTTT	TRBJ2-3	-	-	TRBV5-1
CASSSGTRGGETQYF	TGCGCCAGCAGCTCCGGGACTCGAGGTGGAGAGACCCAGTACTTC	TRBJ2-5	-	-	TRBV5-1
CASSYRGGFDDEQFF	TGTGCCAGCAGTTACCGGGGGGGGTTTGACGATGAGCAGTTCTTC	TRBJ2-1	-	TRBD2	TRBV6-6
CASSLHGTGELFF	TGTGCCAGCAGTTTGCACGGGACCGGGGAGCTGTTTTTT	TRBJ2-2	once	-	TRBV12-3/TRBV12-4
CASSPRTSGVVDTQYF	TGTGCCAGTAGTCCTAGGACTAGCGGGGTCGTAGATACGCAGTATTTT	TRBJ2-3	-	TRBD2	TRBV19
CASSEAIYQGAGNTIYF	TGTGCCAGCAGTGAAGCGATATACCAGGGTGCTGGAAACACCATATATTTT	TRBJ1-3	-	-	TRBV6-1
CASSLISRGQYF	TGTGCCAGCAGTTTGATCTCCCGGGGGCAGTACTTC	TRBJ2-7	few	-	TRBV28
CAWTPTGTGELFF	TGTGCCTGGACCCCGACAGGGACCGGGGAGCTGTTTTTT	TRBJ2-2	once	TRBD1	TRBV30
CASSRTQGHQETQYF	TGTGCCAGCAGCAGAACTCAGGGTCACCAAGAGACCCAGTACTTC	TRBJ2-5	-	-	TRBV28
CASSIGGSRNTIYF	TGTGCCAGTAGTATAGGTGGATCAAGAAACACCATATATTTT	TRBJ1-3	-	-	TRBV19
CASGGQGNNYGYTF	TGTGCCAGCGGGGGACAGGGCAATAACTATGGCTACACCTTC	TRBJ1-2	-	TRBD1	TRBV27
CATAVTSGGANEQFF	TGTGCCACCGCCGTGACTAGCGGGGGGGCCAATGAGCAGTTCTTC	TRBJ2-1	few	TRBD2	TRBV9
CASSQGLAVSTDTQYF	TGTGCCAGCAGCCAGGGACTAGCGGTGAGCACAGATACGCAGTATTTT	TRBJ2-3	-	TRBD2	TRBV3-1/TRBV3-2
CASSMGTVSNQPQHF	TGTGCCAGTAGTATGGGGACGGTTAGCAATCAGCCCCAGCATTTT	TRBJ1-5	once	-	TRBV19
CASSQSRDNSPLHF	TGTGCCAGCTCGCAAAGCAGAGATAATTCACCCCTCCACTTT	TRBJ1-6	-	-	TRBV18
CASSPGATNYGYTF	TGCGCCAGCAGCCCCGGGGCCACTAACTATGGCTACACCTTC	TRBJ1-2	-	-	TRBV4-1
CASTLTGLNYGYTF	TGTGCCAGTACTCTGACAGGGCTAAACTATGGCTACACCTTC	TRBJ1-2	-	TRBD1	TRBV19
CASQFTSGGGTEAFF	TGTGCCAGCCAGTTCACTAGTGGGGGCGGGACTGAAGCTTTCTTT	TRBJ1-1	few	-	TRBV6-5
CASSQLAISTDTQYF	TGTGCCAGTAGCCAGCTAGCGATATCCACAGATACGCAGTATTTT	TRBJ2-3	-	-	TRBV19
CATGTSGGEQYF	TGTGCCACGGGGACTAGCGGGGGCGAGCAGTACTTC	TRBJ2-7	-	TRBD2	TRBV6-4
CASSRRDRGTEQYF	TGTGCCAGCAGCCGACGGGACAGGGGAACCGAGCAGTACTTC	TRBJ2-7	-	TRBD1	TRBV14
CATSETGTPNEKLFF	TGTGCCACCAGTGAGACCGGGACCCCCAATGAAAAACTGTTTTTT	TRBJ1-4	-	-	TRBV24-1
CASSLGTVDTQYF	TGCGCCAGCAGCTTGGGGACAGTGGATACGCAGTATTTT	TRBJ2-3	-	-	TRBV5-1
CASSPRLLIQGADTGELFF	TGTGCCAGCTCACCACGACTACTGATCCAGGGTGCGGACACCGGGGAGCTGTTTTTT	TRBJ2-2	-	-	TRBV18
CASSFHSNQPQHF	TGTGCCAGCAGCTTTCACTCCAATCAGCCCCAGCATTTT	TRBJ1-5	once	-	TRBV14
CASRREMYYDEQYF	TGCGCCAGCAGGCGAGAGATGTATTACGACGAGCAGTACTTC	TRBJ2-7	-	-	TRBV4-1